This T cell receptor (beta chain) was obtained from a study of blood T cell repertoires in COVID-19. Measured with immunoSEQ multiplex PCR; TCRdb has only the in-frame clones, and not every one. The sample records about 260,000 clones, about 87% being singletons. This clone has a handful of counts. This clonotype was obtained from a man in his forties or fifties who had been exposed to COVID-19. The specimen was PBMCs or T cells enriched from blood (not recorded which).

CDR3 sequence (DNA): TGTGCCAGCAGCTTGGATGGGACAGGGAGGCCTCTATGGGATTACGAGCAGTACTTC. Encoded protein: CASSLDGTGRPLWDYEQYF. This chain uses TRBV7-9 with TRBJ2-7, with 9 bases lining up with TRBD1. Unmatched junction bases numbered 19, after V lost 3 bases and J lost 4 bases. Germline CDR1 SEHNR, CDR2 FQNEAQ (reference sequence). CDR3 length: 19 residues.